The rows below give T cell receptor beta chains drawn from one sample of a study of blood T cell repertoires in COVID-19. The table came from immunoSEQ multiplex PCR; TCRdb's copy has only in-frame clones and leaves some out. This table has 200,000 to 250,000 clones, under 90% appearing once. The sample comprised PBMCs or T cells enriched from blood (not recorded which). These receptors all come from a woman between 40 and 50 years old who had been exposed to COVID-19. CDR3s include the opening cysteine and the closing phenylalanine or tryptophan. The D gene is left open where the match is weak. The size entry is marked missing in some rows and otherwise reads once, few, many or a size class.

few	TRBD1	TRBV6-5	TRBJ2-3	TGTGCCAGCAGTTATGCCAGGGGGTTAGGTACGCAGTATTTT	CASSYARGLGTQYF
.	TRBD2	TRBV6-2/TRBV6-3	TRBJ2-1	TGTGCCAGCAGTTACAGTCTGGCTAGCGGGGGGGCGACTCCGTTCTTC	CASSYSLASGGATPFF
.	TRBD1	TRBV10-3	TRBJ1-5	TGTGCCGCCTCCGGGACAGGGGCCAATCAGCCCCAGCATTTT	CAASGTGANQPQHF
once	.	TRBV6-5	TRBJ1-1	TGTGCCAGCAGCCTCGACAGTGTGAACACTGAAGCTTTCTTT	CASSLDSVNTEAFF
.	.	TRBV7-2	TRBJ1-5	TGTGCCAGCAGCTTAGGTGACAGGTCCCAGCCCCAGCATTTT	CASSLGDRSQPQHF
medium-sized	.	TRBV28	TRBJ1-4	TGTGCCAGCAGTTTCAGGGATTGGCAGGAAAAACTGTTTTTT	CASSFRDWQEKLFF
few	TRBD1	TRBV28	TRBJ1-5	TGTGCCAGCAGTTCCTCCGGGACAGGGGATCAGCCCCAGCATTTT	CASSSSGTGDQPQHF
.	TRBD1	TRBV19	TRBJ2-7	TGTGCCAGTAGCCCGGACAGGTCTACCTACGAGCAGTACTTC	CASSPDRSTYEQYF
.	.	TRBV5-6	TRBJ1-6	TGTGCCAGCAGCGTCCCCCGTACAATAAATAATTCACCCCTCCACTTT	CASSVPRTINNSPLHF
.	.	TRBV12-5	TRBJ1-2	TGTGCTAGTGGTTTGGGCAACGGGGGAGATGGCTACACCTTC	CASGLGNGGDGYTF
.	.	TRBV15	TRBJ1-4	TGTGCCACCAGCAGAGCTCAGGGCCTGGGCGGTGAAAAACTGTTTTTT	CATSRAQGLGGEKLFF
.	.	TRBV5-4	TRBJ1-3	TGTGCCAGCAGCTTGGCAGGGACTGGAAACACCATATATTTT	CASSLAGTGNTIYF
.	TRBD1	TRBV6-1	TRBJ1-5	TGTGCCAGCAGTGGTCAGCAGGGGGCGGTTAGCAATCAGCCCCAGCATTTT	CASSGQQGAVSNQPQHF
.	TRBD1	TRBV5-6	TRBJ1-5	TGTGCCAGCAGCTTGGACAGGGGCTGGAATCAGCCCCAGCATTTT	CASSLDRGWNQPQHF
once	TRBD1	TRBV6-5	TRBJ1-5	TGTGCCAGCAGTTACTCCCCGGGACAGGATCAGCCCCAGCATTTT	CASSYSPGQDQPQHF
.	.	TRBV3-1/TRBV3-2	TRBJ1-2	TGTGCCAGCAGCCAAGATCTACGGTCCACCTATGGCTACACCTTC	CASSQDLRSTYGYTF
.	TRBD2	TRBV29-1	TRBJ2-2	TGCAGCGTTGAGGGGCTAGCGGAAACCGGGGAGCTGTTTTTT	CSVEGLAETGELFF
.	.	TRBV9	TRBJ2-7	TGTGCCAGCAGCGGCCGGGACTCATACTCCTACGAGCAGTACTTC	CASSGRDSYSYEQYF
.	.	TRBV30	TRBJ2-5	TGTGCCTGGAGTCCCAGGAGGTTGCAAGAGACCCAGTACTTC	CAWSPRRLQETQYF
.	.	TRBV19	TRBJ1-1	TGTGCCACCCGGGGGGCGAGGACTGAAGCTTTCTTT	CATRGARTEAFF
.	.	TRBV2	TRBJ1-4	TGTGCCAGCAGTGGGGCTGCGGGTGCAACTAATGAAAAACTGTTTTTT	CASSGAAGATNEKLFF
.	.	TRBV29-1	TRBJ1-1	TGCAGCGCTAGCCTAATGAACACTGAAGCTTTCTTT	CSASLMNTEAFF
.	.	TRBV4-2	TRBJ2-1	TGTGCCAGCAGCCAGGGGTTATTAGCGTGGCATGAGCAGTTCTTC	CASSQGLLAWHEQFF
.	TRBD1	TRBV9	TRBJ1-2	TGTGCCAGCAGCGTGACCGAGGGGGCGTGGGGCTACACCTTC	CASSVTEGAWGYTF
once	.	TRBV14	TRBJ1-3	TGTGCCAGCAGCCAACAGCAGGTCGGGAGTGGAAACACCATATATTTT	CASSQQQVGSGNTIYF
.	.	TRBV18	TRBJ1-6	TGTGCCAGCTCACCAGGCCTTCAGGATAATTCACCCCTCCACTTT	CASSPGLQDNSPLHF
.	TRBD1	TRBV6-4	TRBJ2-6	TGTGCCAGCAGTGAAGGACAGGGGGCTTCCGGGGCCAACGTCCTGACTTTC	CASSEGQGASGANVLTF
.	.	TRBV12-3/TRBV12-4	TRBJ2-7	TGTGCCAGCAGTTTGGGGGGCGAGCAGTACTTC	CASSLGGEQYF
.	.	TRBV5-1	TRBJ1-3	TGCGCCAGCAGCTTGGGACAGACAGGCTCTGGAAACACCATATATTTT	CASSLGQTGSGNTIYF
.	.	TRBV27	TRBJ1-5	TGTGCCAGCAGTTCCCTTTCCGGGCCCCGGGGTCGCAGCAATCAGCCCCAGCATTTT	CASSSLSGPRGRSNQPQHF
.	.	TRBV18	TRBJ1-1	TGTGCCGGCCGCCAGGCGCTTAACACTGAAGCTTTCTTT	CAGRQALNTEAFF
.	TRBD2	TRBV28	TRBJ2-7	TGTGCCAGCGGGACTAGCGGACTTTACGAGCAGTACTTC	CASGTSGLYEQYF
.	TRBD2	TRBV7-7	TRBJ2-1	TGTGCCAGCAGCCCCGGGACTAGCACGAATGAGCAGTTCTTC	CASSPGTSTNEQFF
.	TRBD1	TRBV9	TRBJ1-2	TGTGCCAGCAGCCCCGTAGATCCGGGACAGTTAGGTGGCTACACCTTC	CASSPVDPGQLGGYTF
.	TRBD2	TRBV9	TRBJ2-1	TGTGCCAGCAGCGCGGCTAGCGGGGGGACCCACAATGAGCAGTTCTTC	CASSAASGGTHNEQFF
.	TRBD1	TRBV9	TRBJ2-2	TGTGCCAGCAGCGTTCCCAGGACAGGAACGAACACCGGGGAGCTGTTTTTT	CASSVPRTGTNTGELFF
.	.	TRBV4-1	TRBJ1-6	TGCGCCAGCAGCCAAGCAGGGGAGAGCTCCTATAATTCACCCCTCCACTTT	CASSQAGESSYNSPLHF
.	TRBD2	TRBV18	TRBJ2-1	TGTGCCAGCTCACCAGGGCTAGCGGACTACAATGAGCAGTTCTTC	CASSPGLADYNEQFF
.	.	TRBV7-6	TRBJ1-5	TGTGCCAGCAGCTTAGACGGGTCCGGTAACCAGCCCCAGCATTTT	CASSLDGSGNQPQHF
.	TRBD1	TRBV7-9	TRBJ2-3	TGTGCCAGCAGCTGGTCTGGGACAGGGTTGGGAGATACGCAGTATTTT	CASSWSGTGLGDTQYF
few	.	TRBV4-1	TRBJ1-3	TGCGCCAGCAGCCAAAGGGGAACGGCCCTCTCTGGAAACACCATATATTTT	CASSQRGTALSGNTIYF
.	.	TRBV9	TRBJ1-1	TGTGCCAGCAGCCCCGAAACTCTGAACACTGAAGCTTTCTTT	CASSPETLNTEAFF
.	.	TRBV7-3	TRBJ2-1	TGTGCCAGCAGCTTTGGAGGTTACAATGAGCAGTTCTTC	CASSFGGYNEQFF
.	TRBD2	TRBV3-1/TRBV3-2	TRBJ2-4	TGTGCCAGCAGCCAAGTTGCCGGGGGGGGGTTTCAGTACTTC	CASSQVAGGGFQYF